A selection of T cell receptor beta chains follows, all from one sample in a study of OX40 agonist ivuxolimab in advanced cancers. Using immunoSEQ multiplex PCR, the repertoire was profiled, and TCRdb retains in-frame clones only, with some absent. The data contain around 78,000 clones, 81% of them singletons. The sample here was CD4+ or CD8+ T cells sorted from blood, taken in a trial of the OX40 agonist ivuxolimab. The origin of the receptors is an adult with an advanced solid tumor such as melanoma, head and neck, liver or kidney cancer. Each CDR3 is given with its conserved first and last residue. A D gene is named only where the DNA matches it firmly. The size entry is marked missing in some rows and otherwise reads once, few, many or a size class.

D gene: .
V gene: TRBV19
clone size: .
J gene: TRBJ1-5
CDR3 protein: CASSIFGRQPQHF
CDR3 DNA: TGTGCCAGTAGTATTTTTGGGCGGCAGCCCCAGCATTTT

D gene: TRBD2
V gene: TRBV6-4
clone size: .
J gene: TRBJ2-3
CDR3 protein: CASSEASGSTDTQYF
CDR3 DNA: TGTGCCAGCAGTGAGGCTAGCGGGAGCACAGATACGCAGTATTTT

D gene: TRBD2
V gene: TRBV10-3
clone size: .
J gene: TRBJ2-7
CDR3 protein: CAIGFGGGAGEQYF
CDR3 DNA: TGTGCCATCGGTTTCGGCGGGGGGGCGGGCGAGCAGTACTTC

D gene: .
V gene: TRBV5-1
clone size: .
J gene: TRBJ1-1
CDR3 protein: CASSPLPGPNTEAFF
CDR3 DNA: TGCGCCAGCAGCCCCCTCCCGGGACCGAACACTGAAGCTTTCTTT

D gene: .
V gene: TRBV30
clone size: .
J gene: TRBJ1-1
CDR3 protein: CAWSLGSVAEAFF
CDR3 DNA: TGTGCCTGGAGTTTGGGGAGTGTGGCTGAAGCTTTCTTT

D gene: TRBD1
V gene: TRBV19
clone size: .
J gene: TRBJ2-6
CDR3 protein: CASSIEVGQGSLGANVLTF
CDR3 DNA: TGTGCCAGTAGTATAGAGGTGGGACAGGGGTCCCTCGGGGCCAACGTCCTGACTTTC

D gene: TRBD1
V gene: TRBV13
clone size: .
J gene: TRBJ1-5
CDR3 protein: CASSPSDRGGQPQHF
CDR3 DNA: TGTGCCAGCAGCCCCTCCGACAGGGGTGGCCAGCCCCAGCATTTT

D gene: .
V gene: TRBV29-1
clone size: .
J gene: TRBJ2-5
CDR3 protein: CSVVSGKETQYF
CDR3 DNA: TGCAGCGTTGTTTCGGGGAAAGAGACCCAGTACTTC

D gene: TRBD1
V gene: TRBV28
clone size: .
J gene: TRBJ1-5
CDR3 protein: CASSYGQGTGWGNQPQHF
CDR3 DNA: TGTGCCAGCAGTTATGGACAGGGAACGGGGTGGGGCAATCAGCCCCAGCATTTT

D gene: TRBD1
V gene: TRBV25-1
clone size: .
J gene: TRBJ1-2
CDR3 protein: CASSFNLGQGGPRDGYTF
CDR3 DNA: TGTGCCAGCAGCTTCAATCTCGGACAGGGGGGCCCGCGCGATGGCTACACCTTC

D gene: .
V gene: TRBV5-1
clone size: .
J gene: TRBJ2-5
CDR3 protein: CASAAPGLLQETQYF
CDR3 DNA: TGCGCCAGCGCAGCACCGGGACTCCTCCAAGAGACCCAGTACTTC

D gene: .
V gene: TRBV6-5
clone size: .
J gene: TRBJ2-1
CDR3 protein: CASRDSRYNEQFF
CDR3 DNA: TGTGCCAGCAGGGACTCTCGGTACAATGAGCAGTTCTTC

D gene: .
V gene: TRBV27
clone size: .
J gene: TRBJ2-3
CDR3 protein: CASRLYTLSATDTQYF
CDR3 DNA: TGTGCCAGCAGACTGTATACCCTTAGCGCCACAGATACGCAGTATTTT

D gene: .
V gene: TRBV5-5
clone size: .
J gene: TRBJ1-3
CDR3 protein: CASSSYLNTIYF
CDR3 DNA: TGTGCCAGCAGCTCCTACTTAAACACCATATATTTT

D gene: TRBD2
V gene: TRBV2
clone size: once
J gene: TRBJ2-1
CDR3 protein: CASSGGLVSNEQFF
CDR3 DNA: TGTGCCAGCAGTGGTGGACTAGTTTCGAATGAGCAGTTCTTC

D gene: TRBD2
V gene: TRBV2
clone size: .
J gene: TRBJ2-1
CDR3 protein: CASPSGGNYNEQFF
CDR3 DNA: TGTGCCAGTCCTAGCGGGGGGAACTACAATGAGCAGTTCTTC

D gene: TRBD1
V gene: TRBV5-1
clone size: .
J gene: TRBJ1-3
CDR3 protein: CASSLAGTGSSGNTIYF
CDR3 DNA: TGCGCCAGCAGCTTGGCCGGGACAGGAAGCTCTGGAAACACCATATATTTT

D gene: TRBD1
V gene: TRBV5-1
clone size: .
J gene: TRBJ1-4
CDR3 protein: CASSIQGVGGEKLFF
CDR3 DNA: TGCGCCAGCAGCATCCAGGGGGTAGGAGGTGAAAAACTGTTTTTT

D gene: .
V gene: TRBV19
clone size: .
J gene: TRBJ1-4
CDR3 protein: CASSIRGANEKLFF
CDR3 DNA: TGTGCCAGTAGTATCCGGGGAGCTAATGAAAAACTGTTTTTT

D gene: .
V gene: TRBV6-1
clone size: .
J gene: TRBJ1-5
CDR3 protein: CASSGVAGISNQPQHF
CDR3 DNA: TGTGCCAGCAGTGGGGTGGCGGGGATTAGCAATCAGCCCCAGCATTTT

D gene: TRBD1
V gene: TRBV30
clone size: .
J gene: TRBJ2-3
CDR3 protein: CAWRTGTDTQYF
CDR3 DNA: TGTGCCTGGAGGACAGGGACCGATACGCAGTATTTT

D gene: .
V gene: TRBV25-1
clone size: .
J gene: TRBJ2-3
CDR3 protein: CARKGWTFTDTQYF
CDR3 DNA: TGTGCCAGGAAGGGGTGGACTTTCACAGATACGCAGTATTTT

D gene: .
V gene: TRBV6-5
clone size: .
J gene: TRBJ2-1
CDR3 protein: CASRHNRGGYNEQFF
CDR3 DNA: TGTGCCAGCAGACACAACCGGGGTGGGTACAATGAGCAGTTCTTC

D gene: .
V gene: TRBV27
clone size: .
J gene: TRBJ2-5
CDR3 protein: CASSLAGPYYQETQYF
CDR3 DNA: TGTGCCAGCAGTTTAGCAGGGCCCTACTACCAAGAGACCCAGTACTTC

D gene: TRBD1
V gene: TRBV6-5
clone size: .
J gene: TRBJ1-1
CDR3 protein: CASRSYRGNTEAFF
CDR3 DNA: TGTGCCAGCAGATCCTACAGGGGAAACACTGAAGCTTTCTTT

D gene: TRBD1
V gene: TRBV14
clone size: once
J gene: TRBJ1-6
CDR3 protein: CASSPWTGENSPLHF
CDR3 DNA: TGTGCCAGCAGCCCCTGGACAGGGGAAAATTCACCCCTCCACTTT

D gene: TRBD2
V gene: TRBV27
clone size: few
J gene: TRBJ2-7
CDR3 protein: CAAARTSGSQQYF
CDR3 DNA: TGTGCCGCCGCCCGCACTAGCGGGAGCCAGCAGTACTTC

D gene: .
V gene: TRBV4-3
clone size: .
J gene: TRBJ1-5
CDR3 protein: CASSQDHSNQPQHF
CDR3 DNA: TGCGCCAGCAGCCAAGACCATAGCAATCAGCCCCAGCATTTT

D gene: TRBD2
V gene: TRBV7-8
clone size: .
J gene: TRBJ2-3
CDR3 protein: CASSLPRLAGRTDTQYF
CDR3 DNA: TGTGCCAGCAGCCTCCCCCGACTAGCGGGGCGGACAGATACGCAGTATTTT

D gene: TRBD1
V gene: TRBV19
clone size: .
J gene: TRBJ1-2
CDR3 protein: CATKPGQDNYGYTF
CDR3 DNA: TGTGCCACGAAACCGGGACAGGATAACTATGGCTACACCTTC

D gene: .
V gene: TRBV30
clone size: .
J gene: TRBJ2-2
CDR3 protein: CAWGGLWNTGELFF
CDR3 DNA: TGTGCCTGGGGGGGCCTATGGAACACCGGGGAGCTGTTTTTT

D gene: TRBD2
V gene: TRBV5-1
clone size: .
J gene: TRBJ2-7
CDR3 protein: CASSQGLAGNVYEQYF
CDR3 DNA: TGCGCCAGCAGCCAGGGACTAGCGGGCAACGTCTACGAGCAGTACTTC

D gene: TRBD2
V gene: TRBV7-8
clone size: .
J gene: TRBJ2-5
CDR3 protein: CASSFRTGGLEETQYF
CDR3 DNA: TGTGCCAGCAGCTTTCGTACCGGGGGGTTGGAAGAGACCCAGTACTTC

D gene: TRBD2
V gene: TRBV9
clone size: .
J gene: TRBJ2-5
CDR3 protein: CASSVTSGRGQETQYF
CDR3 DNA: TGTGCCAGCAGCGTCACCAGCGGGAGGGGGCAAGAGACCCAGTACTTC

D gene: .
V gene: TRBV5-6
clone size: once
J gene: TRBJ2-1
CDR3 protein: CASSPIARSSYNEQFF
CDR3 DNA: TGTGCCAGCAGCCCGATTGCCCGGAGCTCCTACAATGAGCAGTTCTTC

D gene: TRBD2
V gene: TRBV7-6
clone size: .
J gene: TRBJ2-1
CDR3 protein: CASSLLPGLAGAEQFF
CDR3 DNA: TGTGCCAGCAGCTTACTCCCGGGACTAGCGGGAGCTGAGCAGTTCTTC

D gene: .
V gene: TRBV7-6
clone size: .
J gene: TRBJ2-7
CDR3 protein: CASSLQSYEQYF
CDR3 DNA: TGTGCCAGCAGCCTTCAGTCGTACGAGCAGTACTTC

D gene: .
V gene: TRBV13
clone size: medium-sized
J gene: TRBJ2-7
CDR3 protein: CASSLNGNYEQYF
CDR3 DNA: TGTGCCAGCAGCTTAAACGGGAACTACGAGCAGTACTTC

D gene: .
V gene: TRBV6-5
clone size: .
J gene: TRBJ2-2
CDR3 protein: CASSARGVGELFF
CDR3 DNA: TGTGCCAGCAGCGCAAGAGGGGTCGGGGAGCTGTTTTTT

D gene: .
V gene: TRBV6-5
clone size: .
J gene: TRBJ1-2
CDR3 protein: CASSHPNNLYGYTF
CDR3 DNA: TGTGCCAGCAGCCACCCTAACAATTTATATGGCTACACCTTC

D gene: TRBD2
V gene: TRBV5-8
clone size: .
J gene: TRBJ2-3
CDR3 protein: CASSLWASGRADTQYF
CDR3 DNA: TGTGCCAGCAGCTTGTGGGCTAGCGGGAGAGCAGATACGCAGTATTTT

D gene: .
V gene: TRBV7-8
clone size: few
J gene: TRBJ2-7
CDR3 protein: CASSTNSGPQYF
CDR3 DNA: TGTGCCAGCAGCACCAACTCTGGGCCGCAGTACTTC

D gene: TRBD1
V gene: TRBV6-6
clone size: .
J gene: TRBJ2-7
CDR3 protein: CASRDGTGGNYEQYF
CDR3 DNA: TGTGCCAGCAGGGATGGGACAGGGGGCAACTACGAGCAGTACTTC

D gene: TRBD2
V gene: TRBV9
clone size: .
J gene: TRBJ2-1
CDR3 protein: CASSVSSGTSGGASYNEQFF
CDR3 DNA: TGTGCCAGCAGCGTCTCGTCCGGGACTAGCGGGGGGGCGAGCTACAATGAGCAGTTCTTC

D gene: TRBD1
V gene: TRBV5-1
clone size: few
J gene: TRBJ2-7
CDR3 protein: CASSPTGGSYEQYF
CDR3 DNA: TGCGCCAGCAGCCCGACAGGGGGCTCCTACGAGCAGTACTTC

D gene: .
V gene: TRBV5-6
clone size: .
J gene: TRBJ2-5
CDR3 protein: CASSRPGPRTQETQYF
CDR3 DNA: TGTGCCAGCAGTAGACCGGGACCCCGGACCCAAGAGACCCAGTACTTC

D gene: .
V gene: TRBV29-1
clone size: .
J gene: TRBJ1-5
CDR3 protein: CSVAPGVNQPQHF
CDR3 DNA: TGCAGCGTAGCCCCAGGGGTCAATCAGCCCCAGCATTTT

D gene: .
V gene: TRBV5-1
clone size: .
J gene: TRBJ2-2
CDR3 protein: CASSLQYTGELFF
CDR3 DNA: TGCGCCAGCAGCCTCCAATACACCGGGGAGCTGTTTTTT

D gene: .
V gene: TRBV30
clone size: once
J gene: TRBJ1-1
CDR3 protein: CAWSVSRERAFF
CDR3 DNA: TGTGCCTGGAGTGTGTCCAGGGAACGAGCTTTCTTT

D gene: .
V gene: TRBV9
clone size: .
J gene: TRBJ2-6
CDR3 protein: CASSGGGANLNPGANVLTF
CDR3 DNA: TGTGCCAGCAGCGGGGGTGGAGCCAACTTGAATCCTGGGGCCAACGTCCTGACTTTC

D gene: .
V gene: TRBV15
clone size: .
J gene: TRBJ1-2
CDR3 protein: CATSRGGDYTF
CDR3 DNA: TGTGCCACCAGCAGAGGGGGGGACTACACCTTC

D gene: .
V gene: TRBV5-6
clone size: .
J gene: TRBJ1-2
CDR3 protein: CASRLSWVIANYGYTF
CDR3 DNA: TGTGCCAGCAGGTTGAGTTGGGTTATCGCTAACTATGGCTACACCTTC